By sample share, the clone carrying this T cell receptor (beta chain) is medium-sized. Its target is not known. The data were obtained in a study of metastatic and nonmetastatic thyroid tumors. General observations from the study: Benign nodules were reported to have significantly lower TCR beta diversity than malignant thyroid tumors, in blood and tumor.

Patients underwent thyroid surgery, and none had received any treatment before it. Germline V gene sequence: CDR1 DFQATT, CDR2 SNEGSKA (reference sequence). This CDR3 is built from 16 residues. The trim removed 0 bases at V and 0 bases at J, leaving 6 bases unmatched. With MiXCR, TCRdb reprocessed the PCR reads. Found here are more than 4,000 clones, less than 25% of them singletons; the top ten hold about a tenth. The TCR was taken from a male donor with papillary thyroid cancer or a benign thyroid nodule (not recorded which). Some clones in this sample may be carry-over from other donors' samples. The chain links TRBV20-1 to TRBJ2-3; 7 bases align to TRBD2. The source material was tumor tissue. CDR3 loop: CSARDLKRGSTDTQYF. Written as DNA, the CDR3 is TGCAGTGCTAGAGATCTAAAGCGGGGCAGCACAGATACGCAGTATTTT.